These T cell receptor beta chains were read from a single sample in a study of tumor-infiltrating lymphocytes in primary liver carcinoma. One entry per CDR3 protein results from TCRdb running MiXCR on the multiplex PCR reads. The sample yields tens of thousands of distinct CDR3 sequences, 69% seen once. Material for sequencing was tumor-adjacent normal liver tissue. These receptor sequences come from a man aged 40-49 years with primary liver carcinoma and hepatitis B virus infection. CDR3s include the opening cysteine and the closing phenylalanine or tryptophan. The order of the fields is CDR3 protein, CDR3 DNA, clone size, J gene, D gene, V gene. D genes are given only for firm matches. Only some rows state a clone size, as once, few, many or a class for expanded clones.

CAWSVLGTGTIQYF | TGTGCCTGGAGTGTACTCGGGACAGGGACCATTCAGTACTTC | few | TRBJ2-4 | TRBD1 | TRBV30
CASSYTGGSSPGCAF | TGTGCCAGCAGCTATACAGGGGGCTCCTCCCCTGGCTGTGCCTTC | NA | TRBJ1-2 | TRBD1 | TRBV11-2
CASSHHGGARELFF | TGTGCCAGCAGCCACCACGGGGGGGCCCGGGAGCTATTTTTT | NA | TRBJ2-2 | TRBD2 | TRBV12-3/TRBV12-4
CASNEGLVSGGSRRLGYGYTF | TGCGCCAGCAATGAGGGCTTGGTGTCGGGTGGTAGCCGAAGATTGGGTTATGGCTACACCTTC | NA | TRBJ1-2 | NA | TRBV10-2
CASSQERDGAIYGYTF | TGCGCCAGCAGCCAGGAAAGGGACGGAGCTATTTATGGCTACACCTTC | NA | TRBJ1-2 | NA | TRBV4-3
CRVEGGAGITDTQYF | TGCAGGGTTGAGGGCGGTGCCGGCATCACAGATACGCAGTATTTT | NA | TRBJ2-3 | NA | TRBV29-1
CTSSERPWTFGVGEQFF | TGTACCAGCAGCGAGAGACCGTGGACTTTTGGAGTTGGTGAGCAGTTCTTC | NA | TRBJ2-1 | NA | TRBV6-6
CTTLHGVSYNEQFF | TGTACCACCCTGCACGGAGTTAGCTACAATGAGCAGTTCTTC | NA | TRBJ2-1 | NA | TRBV6-6
CASSYPQGGGDEQYF | TGTGCCAGTAGTTACCCCCAAGGGGGAGGAGACGAGCAGTACTTC | NA | TRBJ2-7 | NA | TRBV6-6
CVSTYTYGYTF | TGTGTCAGCACCTACACCTATGGCTACACCTTC | NA | TRBJ1-2 | NA | TRBV7-9
CASSDQGTGELFF | TGTGCCAGCAGTGATCAGGGAACCGGGGAGCTGTTTTTT | many | TRBJ2-2 | NA | TRBV6-2/TRBV6-3
CISSLFGGIQETQYF | TGTATCAGCAGTTTGTTTGGCGGAATACAAGAGACACAGTACTTC | NA | TRBJ2-5 | NA | TRBV28
CSVEGGTRVHNEKFF | TGCAGCGTTGAAGGTGGGACAAGGGTCCACAATGAGAAGTTCTTC | NA | TRBJ2-1 | NA | TRBV29-1
CVSSYGGTSGTNEQFF | TGTGTCAGCAGCTACGGTGGGACTAGCGGAACAAATGAGCAGTTCTTC | NA | TRBJ2-1 | TRBD2 | TRBV6-5
CASSPQTWGFYEQYF | TGTGCCAGCAGCCCCCAAACATGGGGCTTCTACGAGCAGTACTTC | NA | TRBJ2-7 | NA | TRBV11-2
CTSSLEMGGNQSQYF | TGTACCAGCAGCTTAGAGATGGGGGGCAATCAGTCCCAGTATTTT | once | TRBJ2-3 | NA | TRBV11-2
CNVEGLGPGEQFF | TGCAACGTTGAAGGGTTGGGCCCCGGGGAGCAGTTCTTC | NA | TRBJ2-1 | NA | TRBV29-1
CASSLAGTETQCF | TGCGCCAGCAGTTTAGCAGGGACAGAGACCCAGTGCTTC | NA | TRBJ2-5 | TRBD1 | TRBV12-3/TRBV12-4
CVSSLDRGIEIRYF | TGTGTCAGCAGTTTAGATCGTGGTATAGAGATCCGGTACTTC | NA | TRBJ2-5 | NA | TRBV11-2
CASSEVTSGIGEQYF | TGTGCCAGCAGTGAAGTGACTAGCGGGATTGGCGAGCAGTACTTC | NA | TRBJ2-7 | TRBD2 | TRBV6-1
CAICEQYGTDDEQYF | TGTGCCATCTGTGAGCAATACGGCACTGACGACGAGCAATACTTC | NA | TRBJ2-7 | NA | TRBV10-3
CASSRNPRLGFF | TGTGCCAGCAGTCGTAACCCTCGACTAGGGTTCTTC | NA | TRBJ2-1 | NA | TRBV6-2/TRBV6-3
CDSSTGGYTWELFF | TGTGACAGCAGCACAGGGGGATACACCTGGGAGCTGTTTTTT | NA | TRBJ2-2 | TRBD1 | TRBV4-2
CSARGDTQYF | TGCAGTGCTAGAGGGGATACGCAGTATTTT | NA | TRBJ2-3 | NA | TRBV20-1
CASSGTDRYEKLFF | TGTGCCAGCAGCGGGACGGACCGATATGAAAAACTGTTTTTT | NA | TRBJ1-4 | NA | TRBV21-1
CASSLESSGSWVEQYF | TGTGCCAGCAGCTTAGAATCTAGCGGGAGCTGGGTCGAACAGTACTTC | NA | TRBJ2-7 | TRBD2 | TRBV11-2
CASSLEQFYNDQFF | TGTGCCAGCAGCTTAGAACAGTTTTACAATGATCAGTTTTTC | NA | TRBJ2-1 | NA | TRBV5-1
CASSPLGVSAVSYNEHSF | TGTGCCAGCAGCCCGCTTGGAGTCTCAGCGGTCTCCTACAATGAGCATTCCTTC | NA | TRBJ2-1 | NA | TRBV7-8